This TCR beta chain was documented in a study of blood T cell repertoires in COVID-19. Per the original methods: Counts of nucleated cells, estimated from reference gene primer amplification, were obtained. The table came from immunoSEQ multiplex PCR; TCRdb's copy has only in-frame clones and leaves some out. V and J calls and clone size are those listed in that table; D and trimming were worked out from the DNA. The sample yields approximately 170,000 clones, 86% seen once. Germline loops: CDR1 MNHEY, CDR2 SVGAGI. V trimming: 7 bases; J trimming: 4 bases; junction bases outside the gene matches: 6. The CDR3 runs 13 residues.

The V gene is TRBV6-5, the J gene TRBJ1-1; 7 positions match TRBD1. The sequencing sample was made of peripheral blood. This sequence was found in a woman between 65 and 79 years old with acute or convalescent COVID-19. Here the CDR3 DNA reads TGTGCCAGCAACAGAAAGGGGGCCACTGAAGCTTTCTTT. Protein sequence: CASNRKGATEAFF.